This T cell receptor (beta chain) stems from a study of shared clonotypes between healthy human individuals (TCRdb year 2020). Some background on the complete study: The cohort included a few men and a couple of women between 18 and 49 years of age. Per donor, three plates each were used for CD4 naive and CD4 memory, two for CD8 naive, and one for CD8 memory. The study deeply sequenced blood TCR repertoires of several healthy adults to estimate repertoire size and the extent of clonotype sharing between individuals. To increase sequencing depth and limit assay-specific biases, different laboratories used diverse techniques to prepare libraries and sequence TCR repertoires. Per donor, leukapheresis produced somewhere between about 0.85 and 10 billion PBMCs. Paper-wide results and their limitations: Naive subsets generally had larger estimated clonotype richness than memory subsets did. Pairwise subsampling indicated that sequencing depth was expected to affect the degree of clonotype sharing among donors. About 5% of naive CD4, 3.5% of naive CD8, approximately 2.2% of memory CD4, and approximately 0.39% of memory CD8 clonotypes were shared across four donors. The small number of donors limited the genetic and exposure-history diversity represented. Compared with non-shared clonotypes, the clonotypes found in all four sorted-subset donors had higher generation probabilities. Sampling was restricted to blood, and TCR repertoires in tissue are likely to differ from TCR repertoires in blood. Even with the large sequencing depth, rarefaction of the sorted-subset datasets indicated that sequencing was incomplete.

The donors were healthy, HIV-negative adults who had no recently reported acute infections or vaccinations. Every donor was a Caucasian adult living in Nashville, Tennessee, USA. CD8 memory samples combined magnetically selected CD45RO+ cells with CCR7-negative CD45RA+ effector memory (TemRA) cells. After blood collection by leukapheresis, PBMCs were isolated using Ficoll-Histopaque density gradient centrifugation and then cryopreserved in the vapor phase of liquid nitrogen. Analytical flow cytometry was used to check the purity and quantity of every magnetically sorted T cell population. Genomic DNA was isolated from every sorted fraction and measured by UV absorbance on a Nanodrop 2000c. TCR CDR3 regions were amplified from genomic DNA by multiplex PCR using the deep immunoSEQ assay. Extracted genomic DNA from each cell subset was spread evenly across all wells of several immunoSEQ 96-well plates, with each plate serving as a replicate. For sorted subsets, each replicate PCR was loaded with around 200 ng genomic DNA, equivalent to 25,000 to 30,000 T cell genomes. Purified libraries were quantified with a Qubit 3.0 fluorometer, sized on a Bioanalyzer 2100, and re-quantified with the KAPA Library Quantification kit. Every immunoSEQ 96-well plate was sequenced on a separate single-read 150-cycle Illumina NextSeq 550 flow cell. Regarding the original processing steps: Because the immunoSEQ output held only junctional sequences and lacked quality scores, the filtering could not match the filtering applied to full-length reads. Sequences were annotated with PyIR, a Python wrapper for IgBLAST v1.9, and V/J genes and CDR3 were assigned using IMGT germline references. Reads with weak V/J assignments (E-value above 1e-6), missing CDR3, stop codons, out-of-frame junctions, or ambiguous translated residues were removed. A V3J clonotype was defined by an identical inferred V gene, J gene, and CDR3 amino acid sequence. Percentage overlap between repertoires was calculated by dividing the number of shared unique clonotypes by the size of the smaller repertoire. Repertoire richness was assessed with RTK rarefaction, the Chao1 estimator, and Recon v2.1 estimates of unobserved clonotypes. Generation probabilities for all TCRbeta clonotypes obtained by the gDNA method from a handful of donors were computed using OLGA. The source is immuneACCESS, and TCRdb retained only in-frame sequences with V and J called. Part of the clones is not carried over; for the studies checked, unresolved V genes explain less than half of this, and the remainder is unexplained. V, J and clone size reflect that table, while D and trimming were determined from the DNA. Counted in this sample were a few hundred thousand clones; about nine tenths of them appeared once. The ten largest clones take up about 17% of the sample.

Including cysteine and phenylalanine, the CDR3 has 16 amino acids. The CDR3 DNA has 48 bases and is translated from base 1. The germline V gene encodes CDR1 SGHDT and CDR2 YYEEEE. V trim: 4 bases; J trim: 0 bases; unmatched bases: 5. With respect to this clone: What this receptor recognizes is not known. The sample holds no much larger clone one base away, and base qualities are not on file.

The sequence came from a man younger than 35 in good health. The specimen sequenced was memory CD8+ T cells sorted from blood. The cell subset or site label, read with the paper, signifies: CD45RO+ cells pooled with CCR7-negative TemRA cells. This receptor chain uses TRBV5-6 and TRBJ2-2; TRBD2 aligns with 8 central bases. The bases are TGTGCCAGCAGCATACCGGGACTAGCGAACACCGGGGAGCTGTTTTTT. Translated, this gives CASSIPGLANTGELFF.